The clone carrying this TCR beta chain was observed a few times. Antigen: not known. Regarding time point: after dendritic cell vaccination, including at tumor progression/relapse. Selection required adequate fresh-frozen tumor tissue plus more than two years' survival data. The method was immunoSEQ multiplex PCR; TCRdb's version includes in-frame clones alone and lacks a portion of them. Of 80,000 to 95,000 clones in the sample, approximately 81% were seen once. These data are taken from a study of glioma-infiltrating T cells after dendritic cell vaccination. On the study more broadly: Samples are from glioblastoma patients in Phase I and II dendritic cell vaccine trials. Autologous tumor lysate-pulsed dendritic cell vaccination was given between the early 2000s and the early 2010s.

Whole-study findings and limits: TCR clonality showed no direct relationship with survival.

The source was blood, collected after dendritic cell vaccination. The sequence came from a human donor with glioblastoma.

The CDR3 sequence: CASSYTLTEEAFF. Written as DNA, the CDR3 is TGTGCCAGCAGTTACACCCTGACAGAGGAAGCTTTCTTT. The chain carries TRBV6-5 and TRBJ1-1; TRBD1 might be the D (5 bases). Germline values: CDR1 MNHEY, CDR2 SVGAGI. Trimming removed 2 bases from V and 8 bases from J, with 12 bases in between. The CDR3 contains 13 residues.